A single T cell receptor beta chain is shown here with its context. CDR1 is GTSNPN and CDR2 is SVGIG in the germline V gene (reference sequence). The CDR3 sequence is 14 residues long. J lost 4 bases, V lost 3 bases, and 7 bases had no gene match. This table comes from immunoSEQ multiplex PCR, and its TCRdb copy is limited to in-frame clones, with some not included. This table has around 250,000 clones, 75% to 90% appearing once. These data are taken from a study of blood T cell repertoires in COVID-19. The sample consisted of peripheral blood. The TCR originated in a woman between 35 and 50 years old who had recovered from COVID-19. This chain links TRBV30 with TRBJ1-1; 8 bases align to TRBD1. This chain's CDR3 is CAWRRTGGVTEAFF. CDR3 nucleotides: TGTGCCTGGAGGAGAACAGGGGGGGTCACTGAAGCTTTCTTT.